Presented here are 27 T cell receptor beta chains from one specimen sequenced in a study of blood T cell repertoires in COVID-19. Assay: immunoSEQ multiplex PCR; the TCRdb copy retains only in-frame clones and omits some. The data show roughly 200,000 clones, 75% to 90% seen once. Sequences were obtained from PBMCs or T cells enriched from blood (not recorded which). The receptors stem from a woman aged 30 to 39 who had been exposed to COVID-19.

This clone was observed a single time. CDR3 residues: CASSLQGRYVDEQFF. The CDR3 DNA reads TGTGCCAGCAGCTTACAGGGGCGGTATGTGGATGAGCAGTTCTTC. V is TRBV5-8 and J is TRBJ2-1; 7 positions agree with TRBD1. The V and J ends lost 2 bases and 8 bases, in that order; junction bases with no gene match: 10. Germline CDR1 is SGHTS and CDR2 is YDEGEE. The CDR3 has 15 amino acids.

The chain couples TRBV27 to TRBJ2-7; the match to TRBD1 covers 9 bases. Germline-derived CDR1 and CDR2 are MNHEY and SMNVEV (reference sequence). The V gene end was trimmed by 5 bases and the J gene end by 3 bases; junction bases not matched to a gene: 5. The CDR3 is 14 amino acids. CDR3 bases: TGTGCCAGCAGTCCCCGGGACAGGGACTACGAGCAGTACTTC. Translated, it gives CASSPRDRDYEQYF.

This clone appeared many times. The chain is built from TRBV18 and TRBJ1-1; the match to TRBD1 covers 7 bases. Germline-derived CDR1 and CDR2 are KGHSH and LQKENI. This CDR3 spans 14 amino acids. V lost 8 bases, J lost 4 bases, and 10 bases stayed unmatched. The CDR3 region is CASGRGVASTEAFF. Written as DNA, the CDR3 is TGTGCCAGCGGCAGGGGGGTGGCGAGCACTGAAGCTTTCTTT.

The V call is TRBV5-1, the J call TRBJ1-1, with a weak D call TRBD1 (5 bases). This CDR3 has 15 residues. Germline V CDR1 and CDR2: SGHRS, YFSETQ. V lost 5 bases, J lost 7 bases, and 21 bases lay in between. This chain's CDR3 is CASSLTKTGSNEAFF. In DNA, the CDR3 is TGCGCCAGCAGTTTGACCAAAACAGGTTCCAATGAAGCTTTCTTT. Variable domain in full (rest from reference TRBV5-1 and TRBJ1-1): KAGVTQTPRYLIKTRGQQVTLSCSPISGHRSVSWYQQTPGQGLQFLFEYFSETQRNKGNFPGRFSGRQFSNSRSEMNVSTLELGDSALYLCASSLTKTGSNEAFFGQGTRLTVV.

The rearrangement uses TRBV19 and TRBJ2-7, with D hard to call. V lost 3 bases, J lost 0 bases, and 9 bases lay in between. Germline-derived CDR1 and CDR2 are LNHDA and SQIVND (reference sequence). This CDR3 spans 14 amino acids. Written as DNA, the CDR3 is TGTGCCAGTAGTATCGTATACACCTCCTACGAGCAGTACTTC. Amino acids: CASSIVYTSYEQYF.

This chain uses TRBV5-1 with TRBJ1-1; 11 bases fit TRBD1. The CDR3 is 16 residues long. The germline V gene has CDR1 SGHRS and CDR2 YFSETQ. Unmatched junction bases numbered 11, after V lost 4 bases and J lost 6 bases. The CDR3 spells CASSIAGTGGQAEAFF. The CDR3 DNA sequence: TGCGCCAGCAGCATCGCCGGGACAGGGGGTCAGGCTGAAGCTTTCTTT.

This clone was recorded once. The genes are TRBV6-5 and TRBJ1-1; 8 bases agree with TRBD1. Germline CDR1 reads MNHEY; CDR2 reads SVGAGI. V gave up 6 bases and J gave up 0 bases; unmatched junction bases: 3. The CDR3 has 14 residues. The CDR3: CASRDRGMNTEAFF. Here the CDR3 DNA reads TGTGCCAGCAGAGACAGGGGTATGAACACTGAAGCTTTCTTT.

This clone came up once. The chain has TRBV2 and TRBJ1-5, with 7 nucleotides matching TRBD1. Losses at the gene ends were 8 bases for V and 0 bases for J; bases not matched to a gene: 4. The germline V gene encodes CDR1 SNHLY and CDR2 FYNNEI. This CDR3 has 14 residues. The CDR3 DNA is TGTGCCAGCGGACAGGAACATAGCAATCAGCCCCAGCATTTT. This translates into CASGQEHSNQPQHF.

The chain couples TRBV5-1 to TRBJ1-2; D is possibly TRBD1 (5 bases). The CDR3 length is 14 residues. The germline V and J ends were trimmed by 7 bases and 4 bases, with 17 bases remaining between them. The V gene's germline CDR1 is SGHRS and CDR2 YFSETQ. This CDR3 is CASGPGGDAYGYTF. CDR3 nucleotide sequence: TGCGCCAGCGGACCTGGAGGGGATGCCTATGGCTACACCTTC.

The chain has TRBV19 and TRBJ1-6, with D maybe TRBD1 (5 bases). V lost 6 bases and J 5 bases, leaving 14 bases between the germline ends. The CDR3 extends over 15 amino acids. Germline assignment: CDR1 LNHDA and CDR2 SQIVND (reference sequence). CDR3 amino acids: CASRIGGPDNSPLHF. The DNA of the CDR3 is TGTGCCAGTAGAATCGGGGGACCAGATAATTCACCCCTCCACTTT.

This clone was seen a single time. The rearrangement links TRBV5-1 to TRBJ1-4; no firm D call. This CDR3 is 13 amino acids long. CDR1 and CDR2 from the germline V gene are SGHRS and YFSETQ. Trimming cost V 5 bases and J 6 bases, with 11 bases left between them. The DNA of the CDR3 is TGCGCCAGCAGGCGGGTCGGAGATGAAAAACTGTTTTTT. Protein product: CASRRVGDEKLFF.

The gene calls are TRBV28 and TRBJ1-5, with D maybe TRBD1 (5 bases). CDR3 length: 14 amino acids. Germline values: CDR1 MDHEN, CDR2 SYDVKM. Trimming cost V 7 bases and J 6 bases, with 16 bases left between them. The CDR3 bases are TGTGCCAGCACTGTTGGGGGGGTGGGTCAGCCCCAGCATTTT. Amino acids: CASTVGGVGQPQHF.

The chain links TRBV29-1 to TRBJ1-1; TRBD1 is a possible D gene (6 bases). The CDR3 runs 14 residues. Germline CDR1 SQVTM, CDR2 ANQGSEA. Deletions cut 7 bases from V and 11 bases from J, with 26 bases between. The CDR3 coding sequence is TGCAGCGGAAAAGTGGGGGGGCAGGCTTTGGAGGCTTTCTTT. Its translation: CSGKVGGQALEAFF. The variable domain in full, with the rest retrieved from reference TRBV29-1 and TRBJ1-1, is SAVISQKPSRDICQRGTSLTIQCQVDSQVTMMFWYRQQPGQSLTLIATANQGSEATYESGFVIDKFPISRPNLTFSTLTVSNMSPEDSSIYLCSGKVGGQALEAFFGQGTRLTVV.

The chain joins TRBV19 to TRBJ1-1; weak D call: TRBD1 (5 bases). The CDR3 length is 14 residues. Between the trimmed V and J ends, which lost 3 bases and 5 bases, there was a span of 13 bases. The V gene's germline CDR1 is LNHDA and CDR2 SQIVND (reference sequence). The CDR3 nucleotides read TGTGCCAGTAGTATTTCGGGGGGGAGGACTGAAGCTTTCTTT. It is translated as CASSISGGRTEAFF.

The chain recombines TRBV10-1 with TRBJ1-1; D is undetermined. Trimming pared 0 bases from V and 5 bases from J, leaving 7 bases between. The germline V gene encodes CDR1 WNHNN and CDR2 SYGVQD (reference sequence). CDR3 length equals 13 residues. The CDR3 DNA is TGCGCCAGCAGTGAGTCCGGTGAAACTGAAGCTTTCTTT. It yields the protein CASSESGETEAFF.

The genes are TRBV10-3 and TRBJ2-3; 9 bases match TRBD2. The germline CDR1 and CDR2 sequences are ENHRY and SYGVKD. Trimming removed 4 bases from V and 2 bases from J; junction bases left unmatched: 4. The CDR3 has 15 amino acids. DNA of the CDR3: TGTGCCATCAGTGGAAGCGGGGGGTTCACAGATACGCAGTATTTT. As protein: CAISGSGGFTDTQYF.

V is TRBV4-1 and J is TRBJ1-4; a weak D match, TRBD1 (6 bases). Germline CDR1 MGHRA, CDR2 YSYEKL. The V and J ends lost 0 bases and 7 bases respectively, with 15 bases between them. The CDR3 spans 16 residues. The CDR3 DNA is TGCGCCAGCAGCCAAGATCGTCGGGGGGCGAGTGAAAAACTGTTTTTT. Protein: CASSQDRRGASEKLFF.

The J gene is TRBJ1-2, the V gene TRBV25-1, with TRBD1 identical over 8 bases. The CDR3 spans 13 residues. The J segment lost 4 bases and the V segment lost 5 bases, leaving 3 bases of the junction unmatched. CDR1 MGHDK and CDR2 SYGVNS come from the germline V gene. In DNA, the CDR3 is TGTGCCAGCAGTCCCGGGACAGGCTATGGCTACACCTTC. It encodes CASSPGTGYGYTF.

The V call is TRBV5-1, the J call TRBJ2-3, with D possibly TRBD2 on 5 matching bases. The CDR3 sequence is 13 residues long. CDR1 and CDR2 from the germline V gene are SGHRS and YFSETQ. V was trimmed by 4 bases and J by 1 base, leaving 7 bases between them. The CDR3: CASSRAGTDTQYF. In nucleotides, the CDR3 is TGCGCCAGCAGCCGAGCGGGCACAGATACGCAGTATTTT.

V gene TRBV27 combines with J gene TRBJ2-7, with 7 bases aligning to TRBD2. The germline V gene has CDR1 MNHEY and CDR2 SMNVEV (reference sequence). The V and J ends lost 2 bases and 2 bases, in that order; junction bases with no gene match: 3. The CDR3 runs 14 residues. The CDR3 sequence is CASSLMGGAYEQYF. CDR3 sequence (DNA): TGTGCCAGCAGTTTAATGGGGGGGGCCTACGAGCAGTACTTC.

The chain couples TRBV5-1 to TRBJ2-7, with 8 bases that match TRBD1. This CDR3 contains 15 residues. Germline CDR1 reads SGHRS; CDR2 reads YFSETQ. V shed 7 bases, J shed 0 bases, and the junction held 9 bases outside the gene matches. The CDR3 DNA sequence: TGCGCCAGCGGACCGACAGGGGCCAGCTCCTACGAGCAGTACTTC. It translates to CASGPTGASSYEQYF.

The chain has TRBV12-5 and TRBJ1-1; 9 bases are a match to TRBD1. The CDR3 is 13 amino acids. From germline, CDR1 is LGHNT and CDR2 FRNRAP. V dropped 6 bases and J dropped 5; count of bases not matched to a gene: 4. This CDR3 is CASGGQGWTEAFF. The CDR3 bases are TGTGCTAGTGGCGGACAGGGGTGGACTGAAGCTTTCTTT. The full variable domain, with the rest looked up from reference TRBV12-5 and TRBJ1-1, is DARVTQTPRHKVTEMGQEVTMRCQPILGHNTVFWYRQTMMQGLELLAYFRNRAPLDDSGMPKDRFSAEMPDATLATLKIQPSEPRDSAVYFCASGGQGWTEAFFGQGTRLTVV.

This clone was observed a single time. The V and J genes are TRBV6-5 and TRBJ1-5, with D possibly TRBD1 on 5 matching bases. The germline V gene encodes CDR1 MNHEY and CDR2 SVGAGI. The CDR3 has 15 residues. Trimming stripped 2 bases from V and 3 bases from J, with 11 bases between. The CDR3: CASSYLAGPNQPQHF. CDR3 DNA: TGTGCCAGCAGTTACCTGGCAGGGCCCAATCAGCCCCAGCATTTT.

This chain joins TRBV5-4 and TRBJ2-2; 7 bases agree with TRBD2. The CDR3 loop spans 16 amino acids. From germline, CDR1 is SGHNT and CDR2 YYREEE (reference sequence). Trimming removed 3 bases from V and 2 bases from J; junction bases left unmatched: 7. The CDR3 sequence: CASSSPRDYNTGELFF. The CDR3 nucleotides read TGTGCCAGCAGCTCCCCCCGGGACTATAACACCGGGGAGCTGTTTTTT.

CDR3 DNA sequence: TGTGCCAGCAGCTTAGGACAGGGGAGTGCAGATACGCAGTATTTT. It yields the protein CASSLGQGSADTQYF. The chain recombines TRBV7-8 with TRBJ2-3; 8 bases match TRBD1. CDR3 length: 15 residues. Germline V gene lookup returns CDR1 SGHVS and CDR2 FQNEAQ. The J segment lost 4 bases and the V segment lost 1 base, leaving 4 bases of the junction unmatched.

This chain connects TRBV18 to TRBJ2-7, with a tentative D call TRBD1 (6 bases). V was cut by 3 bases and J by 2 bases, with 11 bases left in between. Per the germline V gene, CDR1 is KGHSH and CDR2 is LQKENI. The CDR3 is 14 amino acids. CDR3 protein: CASSPPGHTYEQYF. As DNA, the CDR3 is TGTGCCAGCTCACCGCCGGGACATACCTACGAGCAGTACTTC.

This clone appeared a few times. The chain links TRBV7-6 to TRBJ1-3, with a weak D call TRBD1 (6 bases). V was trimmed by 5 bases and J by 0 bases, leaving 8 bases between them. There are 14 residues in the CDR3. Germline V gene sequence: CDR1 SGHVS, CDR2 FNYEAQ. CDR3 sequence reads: CASSPGVSGNTIYF. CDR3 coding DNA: TGTGCCAGCAGCCCAGGGGTCTCTGGAAACACCATATATTTT.